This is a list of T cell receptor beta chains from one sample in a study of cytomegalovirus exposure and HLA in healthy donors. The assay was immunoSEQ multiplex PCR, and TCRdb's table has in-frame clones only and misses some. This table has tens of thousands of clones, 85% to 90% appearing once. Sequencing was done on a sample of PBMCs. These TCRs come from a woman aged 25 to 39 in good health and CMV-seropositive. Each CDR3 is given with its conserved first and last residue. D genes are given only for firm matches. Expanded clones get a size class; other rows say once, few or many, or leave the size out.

cdr3_nt: TGCGCCAGCAGCTTATGGACAGGGTCGACCTGCGAGCAGTACTTC
cdr3_aa: CASSLWTGSTCEQYF
clone_size: .
j_call: TRBJ2-7
v_call: TRBV5-1
d_call: TRBD1

cdr3_nt: TGTGCCAGCAGTTACCAAGCGAAAACAGATACGCAGTATTTT
cdr3_aa: CASSYQAKTDTQYF
clone_size: few
j_call: TRBJ2-3
v_call: TRBV6-5
d_call: .

cdr3_nt: TGCGCCAGCAGCTTGGTTGCAGGCGGGGTGCCTGAAGCTTTCTTT
cdr3_aa: CASSLVAGGVPEAFF
clone_size: .
j_call: TRBJ1-1
v_call: TRBV5-1
d_call: .

cdr3_nt: TGTGCCAGCAGTCCCTGGCAGGGGTCCTATGGGGCCAACGTCCTGACTTTC
cdr3_aa: CASSPWQGSYGANVLTF
clone_size: .
j_call: TRBJ2-6
v_call: TRBV27
d_call: .

cdr3_nt: TGCAGCGTTGAAAAGACAGGGATGGATGGCTACACCTTC
cdr3_aa: CSVEKTGMDGYTF
clone_size: once
j_call: TRBJ1-2
v_call: TRBV29-1
d_call: TRBD1

cdr3_nt: TGCGCCAGCAGTTCTAGCGGGAGTGGAGAGACCCAGTACTTC
cdr3_aa: CASSSSGSGETQYF
clone_size: .
j_call: TRBJ2-5
v_call: TRBV10-2
d_call: TRBD2

cdr3_nt: TGCGCCAGCAGCCGACTAGCGGGAGGGGGACGCACAGATACGCAGTATTTT
cdr3_aa: CASSRLAGGGRTDTQYF
clone_size: few
j_call: TRBJ2-3
v_call: TRBV5-1
d_call: TRBD2

cdr3_nt: TGTGCCAGCAGCTTTACGGCTAGCGGGAGGGCCTACAATGAGCAGTTCTTC
cdr3_aa: CASSFTASGRAYNEQFF
clone_size: .
j_call: TRBJ2-1
v_call: TRBV5-4
d_call: TRBD2

cdr3_nt: TGTGCCAGCAGCTTAAGTGGTCCCAGGACTAGCGGTAACACCGGGGAGCTGTTTTTT
cdr3_aa: CASSLSGPRTSGNTGELFF
clone_size: .
j_call: TRBJ2-2
v_call: TRBV7-3
d_call: TRBD2

cdr3_nt: TGCGCCAGCAGCCAAAATCCATGGGGGGGGGCTTTCTTT
cdr3_aa: CASSQNPWGGAFF
clone_size: once
j_call: TRBJ1-1
v_call: TRBV4-1
d_call: .

cdr3_nt: TGTGCCAGCCGGACAGGGGCCTACGAGCAGTACTTC
cdr3_aa: CASRTGAYEQYF
clone_size: .
j_call: TRBJ2-7
v_call: TRBV28
d_call: TRBD1

cdr3_nt: TGTGCCAGCAGTGAATACGGGACAGGGAGCTACGAGCAGTACTTC
cdr3_aa: CASSEYGTGSYEQYF
clone_size: once
j_call: TRBJ2-7
v_call: TRBV6-1
d_call: TRBD1

cdr3_nt: TGTGCCAGCAGTGGATTTCTCGGCAGGAAAGACGAGCAGTACTTC
cdr3_aa: CASSGFLGRKDEQYF
clone_size: .
j_call: TRBJ2-7
v_call: TRBV2
d_call: .

cdr3_nt: TGTGCCAGCAGCCCCATCCCGGGACTACGCACAGATACGCAGTATTTT
cdr3_aa: CASSPIPGLRTDTQYF
clone_size: .
j_call: TRBJ2-3
v_call: TRBV7-7
d_call: TRBD2

cdr3_nt: TGTGCCAGCGGCGGAGGAGGCAATCAGCCCCAGCATTTT
cdr3_aa: CASGGGGNQPQHF
clone_size: once
j_call: TRBJ1-5
v_call: TRBV28
d_call: .

cdr3_nt: TGTGCCAGCAGTTCCCAGGGTGGCTACACCTTC
cdr3_aa: CASSSQGGYTF
clone_size: .
j_call: TRBJ1-2
v_call: TRBV6-5
d_call: .

cdr3_nt: TGTGCCAGCAGTGCGGTGCTGGGGACAGGGAACACTGAAGCTTTCTTT
cdr3_aa: CASSAVLGTGNTEAFF
clone_size: .
j_call: TRBJ1-1
v_call: TRBV2
d_call: TRBD1

cdr3_nt: TGCGCCAGCAGCCCCTCGGGGGGCCTCAATGAGCAGTTCTTC
cdr3_aa: CASSPSGGLNEQFF
clone_size: .
j_call: TRBJ2-1
v_call: TRBV5-1
d_call: .

cdr3_nt: TGCGCCAGCAGCAGGACAGGGGGGAGCTCTGGAAACACCATATATTTT
cdr3_aa: CASSRTGGSSGNTIYF
clone_size: .
j_call: TRBJ1-3
v_call: TRBV5-1
d_call: TRBD1

cdr3_nt: TGTGCCAGCAGCCGAGGAGTGCGGCCCACCCAAGAGACCCAGTACTTC
cdr3_aa: CASSRGVRPTQETQYF
clone_size: .
j_call: TRBJ2-5
v_call: TRBV9
d_call: .

cdr3_nt: TGTGCCAGCTCCCCCGGCCGCAGCGGGAGGATTGATGAGCAGTACTTC
cdr3_aa: CASSPGRSGRIDEQYF
clone_size: .
j_call: TRBJ2-5
v_call: TRBV27
d_call: TRBD2

cdr3_nt: TGTGCCAGCACGCAAGGCCCCGGGACAGCTAATTCACCCCTCCACTTT
cdr3_aa: CASTQGPGTANSPLHF
clone_size: .
j_call: TRBJ1-6
v_call: TRBV28
d_call: TRBD1

cdr3_nt: TGTGCCAGCAGCCCTTGGCGGGCGCCTCTGGACGAGCAGTACTTC
cdr3_aa: CASSPWRAPLDEQYF
clone_size: .
j_call: TRBJ2-7
v_call: TRBV11-3
d_call: .

cdr3_nt: TGCAGCGTCCTCACAAGGGGTAACACTGAAGCTTTCTTT
cdr3_aa: CSVLTRGNTEAFF
clone_size: .
j_call: TRBJ1-1
v_call: TRBV29-1
d_call: .

cdr3_nt: TGTGCCAGCGGAGGGACGGGTGAGCAGTACTTC
cdr3_aa: CASGGTGEQYF
clone_size: .
j_call: TRBJ2-7
v_call: TRBV25-1
d_call: .

cdr3_nt: TGCGCCAGCAGTGACCTAGGACAGGGGGCGGACTATGGCTACACCTTC
cdr3_aa: CASSDLGQGADYGYTF
clone_size: .
j_call: TRBJ1-2
v_call: TRBV10-2
d_call: TRBD1

cdr3_nt: TGTGCCAGCTCACCACCGTCGCGGGGATCCTACGAGCAGTACTTC
cdr3_aa: CASSPPSRGSYEQYF
clone_size: .
j_call: TRBJ2-7
v_call: TRBV18
d_call: .

cdr3_nt: TGTGCCAGCGGTACAGTGGACTCTGGGGCCAACGTCCTGACTTTC
cdr3_aa: CASGTVDSGANVLTF
clone_size: .
j_call: TRBJ2-6
v_call: TRBV25-1
d_call: .

cdr3_nt: TGTGCCAGCAGTTACGACTGGTCCAGCACAGATACGCAGTATTTT
cdr3_aa: CASSYDWSSTDTQYF
clone_size: .
j_call: TRBJ2-3
v_call: TRBV6-5
d_call: .

cdr3_nt: TGTGCCAGCAGCCAAGGAGGGTATCTTGCAGCTTTCTTT
cdr3_aa: CASSQGGYLAAFF
clone_size: .
j_call: TRBJ1-1
v_call: TRBV14
d_call: .

cdr3_nt: TGTGCCAGCAGTCCGTCCCCCGGGGACATGGCGGAGACCCAGTACTTC
cdr3_aa: CASSPSPGDMAETQYF
clone_size: .
j_call: TRBJ2-5
v_call: TRBV27
d_call: .

cdr3_nt: TGTGCCAGCAGCCCGGGACTAGCGACAGATACGCAGTATTTT
cdr3_aa: CASSPGLATDTQYF
clone_size: .
j_call: TRBJ2-3
v_call: TRBV5-4
d_call: TRBD2

cdr3_nt: TGTGCCAGCGGCCTCTCCGAGGTCGGGGGAGCGCAGTACTTC
cdr3_aa: CASGLSEVGGAQYF
clone_size: .
j_call: TRBJ2-5
v_call: TRBV7-6
d_call: .